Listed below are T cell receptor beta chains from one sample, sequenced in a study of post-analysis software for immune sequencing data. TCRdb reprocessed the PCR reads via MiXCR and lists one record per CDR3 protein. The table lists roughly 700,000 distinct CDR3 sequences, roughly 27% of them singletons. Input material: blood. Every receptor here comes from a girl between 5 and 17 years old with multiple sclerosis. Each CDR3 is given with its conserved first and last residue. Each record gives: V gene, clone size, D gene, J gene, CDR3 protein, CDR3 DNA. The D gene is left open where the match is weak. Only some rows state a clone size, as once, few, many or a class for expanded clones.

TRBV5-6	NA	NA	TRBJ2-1	CASSSTYSDEQFF	TGTGCCAGCAGCTCCACATATAGCGATGAGCAGTTCTTC
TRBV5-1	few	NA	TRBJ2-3	CASSLTGGSPDTQYF	TGCGCCAGCAGCTTGACGGGGGGCAGCCCAGATACGCAGTATTTT
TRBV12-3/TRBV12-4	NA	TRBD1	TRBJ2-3	CASTNRQGWDVQYF	TGTGCCAGCACCAACAGACAGGGGTGGGATGTGCAGTATTTT
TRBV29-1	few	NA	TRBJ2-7	CSVVPGVHEQYF	TGCAGCGTTGTACCGGGGGTCCACGAGCAGTACTTC
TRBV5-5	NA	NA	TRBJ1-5	CASSLSTGNQPQHF	TGTGCCAGCAGCTTGTCCACGGGCAATCAGCCCCAGCATTTT
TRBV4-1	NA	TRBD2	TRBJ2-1	CASSQERVGRPYNEQFF	TGCGCCAGCAGCCAAGAACGGGTCGGGAGGCCCTACAATGAGCAGTTCTTC
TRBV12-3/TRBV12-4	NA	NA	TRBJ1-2	CASSFTGAKGYGYTF	TGTGCCAGCAGTTTTACAGGAGCGAAGGGGTATGGCTACACCTTC
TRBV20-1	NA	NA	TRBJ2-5	CSAGTPTKQYF	TGCAGTGCTGGGACACCTACGAAGCAGTACTTC
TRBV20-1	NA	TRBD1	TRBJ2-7	CSARVQGEALYEQYF	TGCAGTGCTAGGGTACAGGGGGAGGCTCTCTACGAGCAGTACTTC
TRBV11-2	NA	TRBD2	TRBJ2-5	CASSLTGTSGTYF	TGTGCCAGCAGCTTAACCGGGACTAGCGGGACGTACTTC
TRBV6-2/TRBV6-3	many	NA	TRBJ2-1	CASFRSGGEQFF	TGTGCCAGCTTTCGATCTGGGGGCGAGCAGTTCTTC
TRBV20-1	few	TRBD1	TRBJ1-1	CSTPGQGSLNTEAFF	TGCAGTACTCCGGGACAGGGGTCTTTGAACACTGAAGCTTTCTTT
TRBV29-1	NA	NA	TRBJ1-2	CSVEVGAGGYTF	TGCAGCGTAGAGGTGGGGGCCGGGGGCTACACCTTC
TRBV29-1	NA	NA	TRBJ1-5	CSVQGNSNQPQHF	TGCAGCGTACAGGGAAATAGCAATCAGCCCCAGCATTTT
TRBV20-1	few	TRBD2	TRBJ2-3	CSGSSGGTVDTQYF	TGCAGTGGTTCTAGCGGGGGGACGGTAGATACGCAGTATTTT
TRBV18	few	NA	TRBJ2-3	CASSPTATGLLADTQYF	TGTGCCAGCTCCCCAACCGCGACAGGACTATTGGCAGATACGCAGTATTTT
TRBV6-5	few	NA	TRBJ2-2	CASSPQGYTGELFF	TGTGCCAGCAGTCCACAGGGATACACCGGGGAGCTGTTTTTT
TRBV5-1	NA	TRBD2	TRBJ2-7	CASSLGSGSGEQYF	TGCGCCAGCAGCTTGGGGAGCGGGAGTGGCGAGCAGTACTTC
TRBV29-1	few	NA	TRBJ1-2	CSASRRPANYGYTF	TGCAGCGCTAGTCGGCGGCCAGCTAACTATGGCTACACCTTC
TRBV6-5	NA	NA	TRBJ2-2	CASSGGPRAGELFF	TGTGCCAGCAGCGGCGGGCCTCGCGCCGGGGAGCTGTTTTTT
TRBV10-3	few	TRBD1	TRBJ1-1	CAISPTGEVEAFF	TGTGCCATCAGCCCGACAGGGGAGGTTGAAGCTTTCTTT
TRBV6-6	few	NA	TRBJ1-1	CASLHQGPPSTEAFF	TGTGCCAGCCTACACCAGGGCCCCCCATCCACTGAAGCTTTCTTT
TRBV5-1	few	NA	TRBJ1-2	CASSLAGVSHGYTF	TGCGCCAGCAGCTTGGCCGGGGTCAGCCATGGCTACACCTTC
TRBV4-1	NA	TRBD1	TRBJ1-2	CASSQADRGLGYGYTF	TGCGCCAGCAGCCAAGCGGACAGGGGGCTTGGCTATGGCTACACCTTC
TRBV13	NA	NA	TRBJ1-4	CASRIAGGIADEKLFF	TGTGCCAGCAGGATAGCCGGAGGCATAGCTGATGAAAAACTGTTTTTT
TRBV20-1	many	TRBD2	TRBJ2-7	CSATRTSGAYEQYF	TGCAGTGCTACCAGGACTAGCGGAGCCTACGAGCAGTACTTC
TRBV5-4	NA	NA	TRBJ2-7	CASSLGSKAYEQYF	TGTGCCAGCAGCTTGGGGTCTAAGGCCTACGAGCAGTACTTC
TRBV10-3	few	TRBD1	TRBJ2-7	CAISESGQGIYEQYF	TGTGCCATCAGTGAGTCGGGACAGGGGATCTACGAGCAGTACTTC
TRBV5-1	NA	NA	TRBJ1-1	CASSLSVQKNTEAFF	TGCGCCAGCAGCTTGTCGGTGCAAAAGAACACTGAAGCTTTCTTT
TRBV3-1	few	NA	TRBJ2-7	CASSQAAGGGYEQYF	TGTGCCAGCAGCCAAGCGGCAGGGGGGGGCTACGAGCAGTACTTC
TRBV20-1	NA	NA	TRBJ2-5	CSARDRRGRANEQYF	TGCAGTGCTAGAGATCGAAGGGGCAGGGCGAATGAGCAGTACTTC
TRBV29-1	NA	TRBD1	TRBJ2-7	CSGDRVTYNEQYF	TGCAGCGGCGACAGGGTGACCTACAATGAGCAGTACTTC
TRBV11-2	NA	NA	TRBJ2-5	CASSVLREGVQETQYF	TGTGCCAGCAGCGTCCTGAGGGAAGGAGTCCAAGAGACCCAGTACTTC
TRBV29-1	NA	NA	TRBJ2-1	CSGKSLGSYNEQFF	TGCAGCGGAAAGAGCCTAGGGTCCTACAATGAGCAGTTCTTC
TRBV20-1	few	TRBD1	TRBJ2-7	CSGTGGPYEQYF	TGCAGCGGGACAGGGGGCCCCTACGAGCAGTACTTC
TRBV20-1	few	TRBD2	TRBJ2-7	CSARVTGLASYEQYF	TGCAGTGCTAGAGTTACGGGACTAGCGTCCTACGAGCAGTACTTC
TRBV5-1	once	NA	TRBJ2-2	CASSQTVNTGELFF	TGCGCCAGCAGCCAGACAGTAAACACCGGGGAGCTGTTTTTT
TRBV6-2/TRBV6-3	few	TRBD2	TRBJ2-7	CASSYSPNLAGGSHEQYF	TGTGCCAGCAGTTACTCGCCCAACCTAGCGGGAGGGTCCCACGAGCAGTACTTC
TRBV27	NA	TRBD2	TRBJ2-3	CASGRLAGSTDTQYF	TGTGCCAGCGGAAGACTAGCGGGGAGCACAGATACGCAGTATTTT
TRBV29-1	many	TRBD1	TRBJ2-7	CSVNTGDDYEQYF	TGCAGCGTAAATACAGGGGACGACTACGAGCAGTACTTC
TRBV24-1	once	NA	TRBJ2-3	CATERGRDTDTQYF	TGTGCCACCGAGAGAGGTAGGGACACAGATACGCAGTATTTT
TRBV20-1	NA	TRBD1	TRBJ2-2	CSASNAGTEITGELFF	TGCAGTGCTAGTAACGCCGGGACAGAGATCACCGGGGAGCTGTTTTTT
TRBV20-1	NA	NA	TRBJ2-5	CSARVPGAQETQYF	TGCAGTGCTAGAGTCCCCGGGGCGCAAGAGACCCAGTACTTC
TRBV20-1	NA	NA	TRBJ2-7	CSARPTRESSYEQYF	TGCAGTGCTAGGCCTACTAGGGAAAGCTCCTACGAGCAGTACTTC
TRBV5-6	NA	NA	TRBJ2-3	CAGSLVQADTQYF	TGTGCCGGCAGCCTAGTCCAAGCAGATACGCAGTATTTT
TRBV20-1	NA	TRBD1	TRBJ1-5	CSATTGLKSNQPQHF	TGCAGTGCAACGACAGGGTTAAAGAGCAATCAGCCCCAGCATTTT
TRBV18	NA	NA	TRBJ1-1	CASLPNRVWNTEAFF	TGTGCCAGCTTACCAAACAGGGTTTGGAACACTGAAGCTTTCTTT
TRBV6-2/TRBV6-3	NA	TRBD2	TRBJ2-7	CASSSHPGLAGAPYEQYF	TGTGCCAGCAGTTCGCATCCGGGACTAGCGGGAGCGCCCTACGAGCAGTACTTC
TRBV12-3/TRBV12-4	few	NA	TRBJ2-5	CASSFLGGRGSETQYF	TGTGCCAGCAGTTTTTTGGGCGGAAGGGGGTCGGAGACCCAGTACTTC
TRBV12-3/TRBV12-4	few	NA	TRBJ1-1	CASSLNGQNTEAFF	TGTGCCAGCAGTTTGAACGGTCAGAACACTGAAGCTTTCTTT
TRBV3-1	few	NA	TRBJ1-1	CASSYSDGNTEAFF	TGTGCCAGCAGTTACTCCGACGGGAACACTGAAGCTTTCTTT
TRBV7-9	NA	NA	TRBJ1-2	CASSLRDNDGYTF	TGTGCCAGCAGCTTGCGGGACAACGATGGCTACACCTTC
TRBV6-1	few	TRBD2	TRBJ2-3	CATRTSGVDTQYF	TGTGCCACCCGGACTAGTGGGGTAGATACGCAGTATTTT
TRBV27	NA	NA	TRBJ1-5	CASSSYGPEPQHF	TGTGCCAGCAGTTCCTACGGGCCTGAGCCCCAGCATTTT
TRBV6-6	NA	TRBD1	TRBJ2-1	CAANPGQAYNEQFF	TGTGCCGCCAACCCGGGACAGGCCTACAATGAGCAGTTCTTC
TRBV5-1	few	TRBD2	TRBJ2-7	CASSLSEFGGGEQYF	TGCGCCAGCAGCTTGTCTGAATTCGGGGGGGGCGAGCAGTACTTC
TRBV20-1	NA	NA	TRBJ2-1	CSASFIGKSGDEQFF	TGCAGTGCTAGTTTTATCGGGAAGAGTGGGGATGAGCAGTTCTTC
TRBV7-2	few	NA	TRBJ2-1	CASKAQAVYNEQFF	TGTGCCAGCAAGGCCCAGGCTGTCTACAATGAGCAGTTCTTC
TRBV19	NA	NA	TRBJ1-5	CASSTKPLTYSNQPQHF	TGTGCCAGCTCGACTAAGCCCCTGACTTATAGCAATCAGCCCCAGCATTTT
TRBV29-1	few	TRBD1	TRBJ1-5	CSVSGTGGPDQPQHF	TGCAGCGTTTCGGGGACAGGGGGCCCGGATCAGCCCCAGCATTTT